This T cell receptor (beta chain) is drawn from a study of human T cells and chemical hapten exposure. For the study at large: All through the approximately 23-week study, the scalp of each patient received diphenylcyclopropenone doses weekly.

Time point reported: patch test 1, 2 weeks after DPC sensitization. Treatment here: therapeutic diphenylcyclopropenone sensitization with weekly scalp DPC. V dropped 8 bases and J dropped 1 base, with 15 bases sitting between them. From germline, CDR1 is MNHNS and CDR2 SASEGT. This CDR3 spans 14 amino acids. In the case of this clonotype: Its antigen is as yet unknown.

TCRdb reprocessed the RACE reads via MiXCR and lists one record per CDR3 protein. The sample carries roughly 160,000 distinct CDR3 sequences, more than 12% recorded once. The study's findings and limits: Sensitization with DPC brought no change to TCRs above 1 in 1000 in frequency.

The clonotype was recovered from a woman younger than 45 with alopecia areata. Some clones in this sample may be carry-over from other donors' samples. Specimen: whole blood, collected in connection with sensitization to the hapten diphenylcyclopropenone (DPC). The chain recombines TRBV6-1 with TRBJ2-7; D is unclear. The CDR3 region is CASRAPPVSYEQYF. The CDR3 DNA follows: TGTGCCAGCCGGGCGCCTCCCGTTTCCTACGAGCAGTACTTC.